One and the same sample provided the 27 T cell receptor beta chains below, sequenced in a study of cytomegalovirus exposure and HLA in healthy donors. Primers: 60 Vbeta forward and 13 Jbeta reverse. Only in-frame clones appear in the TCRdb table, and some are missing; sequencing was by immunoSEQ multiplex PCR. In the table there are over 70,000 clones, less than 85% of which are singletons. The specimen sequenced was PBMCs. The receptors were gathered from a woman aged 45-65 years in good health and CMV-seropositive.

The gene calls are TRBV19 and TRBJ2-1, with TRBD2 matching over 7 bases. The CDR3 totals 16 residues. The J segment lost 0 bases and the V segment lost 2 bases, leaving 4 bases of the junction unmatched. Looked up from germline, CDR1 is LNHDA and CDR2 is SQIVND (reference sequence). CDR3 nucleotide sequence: TGTGCCAGTAGTATACTAGCGGCGAGCTCCTACAATGAGCAGTTCTTC. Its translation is CASSILAASSYNEQFF.

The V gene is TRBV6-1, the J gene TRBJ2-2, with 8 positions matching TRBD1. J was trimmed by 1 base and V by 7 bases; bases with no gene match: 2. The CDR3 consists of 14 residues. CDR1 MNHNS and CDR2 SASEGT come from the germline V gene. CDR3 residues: CASKGQGNTGELFF. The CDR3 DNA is TGTGCCAGCAAAGGACAGGGGAACACCGGGGAGCTGTTTTTT.

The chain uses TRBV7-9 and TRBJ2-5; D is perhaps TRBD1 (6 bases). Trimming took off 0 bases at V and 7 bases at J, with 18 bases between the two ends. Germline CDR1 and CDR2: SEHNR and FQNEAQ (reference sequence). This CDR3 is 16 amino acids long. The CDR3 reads CASSLAGGASQATQYF. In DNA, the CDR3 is TGTGCCAGCAGCTTAGCAGGGGGAGCCAGCCAGGCGACCCAGTACTTC.

The CDR3 sequence is CASRELMGTASQAFF. DNA for the CDR3: TGTGCCAGCAGAGAGTTAATGGGGACTGCGAGTCAAGCTTTCTTT. The chain employs TRBV6-5 and TRBJ1-1, with a tentative D call TRBD1 (5 bases). V was shortened by 6 bases and J by 9 bases, with 23 bases between the two germline ends. The CDR3 spans 15 residues. CDR1 is MNHEY, CDR2 SVGAGI, per germline.

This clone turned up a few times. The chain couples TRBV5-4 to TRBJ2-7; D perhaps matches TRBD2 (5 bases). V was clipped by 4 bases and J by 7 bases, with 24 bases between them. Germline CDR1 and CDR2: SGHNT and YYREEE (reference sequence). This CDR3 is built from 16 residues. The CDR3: CASSERATSPLGEQYF. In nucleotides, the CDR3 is TGTGCCAGCAGCGAAAGGGCAACTAGTCCTTTAGGTGAGCAGTACTTC.

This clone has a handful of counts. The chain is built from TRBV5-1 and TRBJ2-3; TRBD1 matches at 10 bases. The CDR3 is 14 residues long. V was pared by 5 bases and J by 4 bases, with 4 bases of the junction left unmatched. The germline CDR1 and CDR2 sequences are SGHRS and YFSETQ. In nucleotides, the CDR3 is TGCGCCAGCAGACCGACAGGGGGCGCAGATACGCAGTATTTT. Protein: CASRPTGGADTQYF.

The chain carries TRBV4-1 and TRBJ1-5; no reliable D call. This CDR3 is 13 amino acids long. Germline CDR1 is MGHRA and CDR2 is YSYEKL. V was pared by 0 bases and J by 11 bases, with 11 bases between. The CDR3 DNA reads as TGCGCCAGCAGCCAAGAACTCGTTAGAGCCCAGCATTTT. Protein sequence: CASSQELVRAQHF.

The CDR3 sequence: CASSSTGTGRFGELFF. CDR3 DNA: TGTGCCAGCAGTTCCACCGGGACAGGGAGGTTCGGGGAGCTGTTTTTT. This chain joins TRBV27 and TRBJ2-2, with TRBD1 matching over 9 bases. CDR3 length: 16 residues. Germline values: CDR1 MNHEY, CDR2 SMNVEV (reference sequence). V shed 4 bases and J 7 bases; nucleotides not matched to a gene: 10.

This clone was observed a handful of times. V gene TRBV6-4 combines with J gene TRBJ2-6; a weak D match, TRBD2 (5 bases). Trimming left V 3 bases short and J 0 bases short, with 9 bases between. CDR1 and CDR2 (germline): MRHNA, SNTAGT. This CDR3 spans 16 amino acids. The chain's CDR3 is CASSEEAISGANVLTF. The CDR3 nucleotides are TGTGCCAGCAGTGAGGAGGCTATCTCTGGGGCCAACGTCCTGACTTTC.

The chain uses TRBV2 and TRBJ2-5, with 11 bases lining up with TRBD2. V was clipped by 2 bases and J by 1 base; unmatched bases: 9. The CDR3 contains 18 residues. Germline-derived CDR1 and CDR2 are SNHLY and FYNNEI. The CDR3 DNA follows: TGTGCCAGCAGTGAACAGGGGGCTAGCGGGGGGCTCCAAGAGACCCAGTACTTC. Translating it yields CASSEQGASGGLQETQYF.

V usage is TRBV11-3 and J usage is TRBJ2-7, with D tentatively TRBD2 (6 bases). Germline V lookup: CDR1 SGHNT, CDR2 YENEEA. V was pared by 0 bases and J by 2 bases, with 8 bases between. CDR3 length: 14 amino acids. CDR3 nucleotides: TGTGCCAGCAGCTTAGAGGGAGGCACCTACGAGCAGTACTTC. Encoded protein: CASSLEGGTYEQYF.

This CDR3 reads CASSTQGVYGYTF. DNA of the CDR3: TGTGCCAGCAGTACCCAGGGGGTCTATGGCTACACCTTC. J is TRBJ1-2 and V is TRBV6-5; TRBD1 matches 7 bases. The CDR3 covers 13 residues. Per the germline V gene, CDR1 is MNHEY and CDR2 is SVGAGI. Losses at the gene ends were 5 bases for V and 4 bases for J; bases not matched to a gene: 4.

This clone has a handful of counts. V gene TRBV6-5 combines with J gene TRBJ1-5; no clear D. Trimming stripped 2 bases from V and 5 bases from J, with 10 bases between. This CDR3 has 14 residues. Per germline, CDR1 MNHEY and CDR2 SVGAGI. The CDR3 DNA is TGTGCCAGCAGTTACCGCGGGTCTGATCAGCCCCAGCATTTT. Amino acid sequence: CASSYRGSDQPQHF.

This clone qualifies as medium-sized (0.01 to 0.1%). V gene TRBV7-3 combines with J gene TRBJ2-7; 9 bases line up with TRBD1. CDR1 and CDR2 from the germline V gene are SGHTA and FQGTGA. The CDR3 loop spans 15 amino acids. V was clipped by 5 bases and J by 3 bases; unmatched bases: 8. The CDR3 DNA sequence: TGTGCCAGCAGCCCCGGACAGGGGAGATTCTACGAGCAGTACTTC. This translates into CASSPGQGRFYEQYF.

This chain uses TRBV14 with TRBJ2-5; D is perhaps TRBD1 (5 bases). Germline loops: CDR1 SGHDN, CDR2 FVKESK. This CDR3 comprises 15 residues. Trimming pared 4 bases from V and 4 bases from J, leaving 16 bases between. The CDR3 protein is CASSPPGRARETQYF. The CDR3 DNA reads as TGTGCCAGCAGCCCGCCGGGCAGGGCTCGAGAGACCCAGTACTTC.

This chain's CDR3 is CASSVGHSSYEQYF. The CDR3 region has the DNA TGTGCCAGCAGTGTAGGACATTCCTCCTACGAGCAGTACTTC. The genes are TRBV6-1 and TRBJ2-7; the D gene is possibly TRBD1 (5 bases). This CDR3 is 14 amino acids long. V lost 4 bases to trimming and J lost 0 bases, with 10 bases between them. Germline V lookup: CDR1 MNHNS, CDR2 SASEGT.

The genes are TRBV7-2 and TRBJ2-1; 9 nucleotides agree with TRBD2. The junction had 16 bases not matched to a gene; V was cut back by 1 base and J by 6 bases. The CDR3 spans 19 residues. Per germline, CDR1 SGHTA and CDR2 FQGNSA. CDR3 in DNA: TGTGCCAGCAGCTTAGTGCTAGCGGGAAAACTTTTAACGGCCAATGAGCAGTTCTTC. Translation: CASSLVLAGKLLTANEQFF.

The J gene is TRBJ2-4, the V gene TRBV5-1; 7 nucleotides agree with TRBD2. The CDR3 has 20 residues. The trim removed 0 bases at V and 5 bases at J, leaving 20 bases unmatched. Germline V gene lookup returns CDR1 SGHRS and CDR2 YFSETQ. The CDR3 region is CASSLALPSGQPAGQNIQYF. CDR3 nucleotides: TGCGCCAGCAGCTTGGCATTACCTTCAGGGCAACCAGCGGGGCAAAACATTCAGTACTTC. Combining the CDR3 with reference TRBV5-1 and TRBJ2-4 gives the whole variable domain KAGVTQTPRYLIKTRGQQVTLSCSPISGHRSVSWYQQTPGQGLQFLFEYFSETQRNKGNFPGRFSGRQFSNSRSEMNVSTLELGDSALYLCASSLALPSGQPAGQNIQYFGAGTRLSVL.

CDR3 sequence: CASSRGLGQPQHF. The CDR3 coding sequence is TGTGCCAGTAGCAGGGGGCTCGGTCAGCCCCAGCATTTT. This chain connects TRBV19 to TRBJ1-5, with 8 bases lining up with TRBD1. CDR3 size: 13 residues. Germline CDR1 and CDR2: LNHDA and SQIVND (reference sequence). The J segment lost 6 bases and the V segment lost 6 bases, leaving 4 bases of the junction unmatched.

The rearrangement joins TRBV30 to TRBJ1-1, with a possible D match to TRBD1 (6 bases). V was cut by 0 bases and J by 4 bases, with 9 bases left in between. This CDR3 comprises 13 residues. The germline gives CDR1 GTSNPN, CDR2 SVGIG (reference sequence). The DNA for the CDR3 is TGTGCCTGGAGTGTTCACAGGGCCACTGAAGCTTTCTTT. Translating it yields CAWSVHRATEAFF.

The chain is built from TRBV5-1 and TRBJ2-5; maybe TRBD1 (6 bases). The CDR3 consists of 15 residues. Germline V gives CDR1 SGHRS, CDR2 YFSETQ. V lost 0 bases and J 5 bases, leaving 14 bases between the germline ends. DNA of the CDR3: TGCGCCAGCAGCTTGGACGTTGGGGGCTGGGAGACCCAGTACTTC. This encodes CASSLDVGGWETQYF.

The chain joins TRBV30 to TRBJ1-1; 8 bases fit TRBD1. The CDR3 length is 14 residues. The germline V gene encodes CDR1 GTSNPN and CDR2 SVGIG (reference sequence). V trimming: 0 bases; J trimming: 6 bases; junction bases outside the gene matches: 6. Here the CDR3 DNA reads TGTGCCTGGAGTGTAGGACAGGGAGTCCCTGAAGCTTTCTTT. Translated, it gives CAWSVGQGVPEAFF.

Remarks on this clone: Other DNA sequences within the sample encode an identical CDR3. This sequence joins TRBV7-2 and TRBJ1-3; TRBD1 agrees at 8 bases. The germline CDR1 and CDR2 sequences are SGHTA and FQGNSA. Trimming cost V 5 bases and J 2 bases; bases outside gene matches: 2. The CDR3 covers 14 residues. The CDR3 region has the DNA TGTGCCAGCAGCCCACAGGGGGCTGGAAACACCATATATTTT. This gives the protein CASSPQGAGNTIYF.

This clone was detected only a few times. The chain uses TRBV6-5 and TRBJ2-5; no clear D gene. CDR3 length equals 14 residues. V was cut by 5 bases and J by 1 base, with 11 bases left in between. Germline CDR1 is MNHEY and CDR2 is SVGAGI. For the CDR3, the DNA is TGTGCCAGCAGTGAGTCTCGAGTCCAAGAGACCCAGTACTTC. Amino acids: CASSESRVQETQYF.

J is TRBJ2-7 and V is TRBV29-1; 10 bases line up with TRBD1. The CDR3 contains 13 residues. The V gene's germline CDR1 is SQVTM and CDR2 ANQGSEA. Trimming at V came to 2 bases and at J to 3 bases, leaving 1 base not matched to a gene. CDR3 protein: CSVEWDRGYEQYF. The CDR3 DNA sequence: TGCAGCGTTGAATGGGACAGGGGCTACGAGCAGTACTTC.

CDR3 DNA sequence: TGCGCCAGCTCCTTTGCGGGAGCAGATACGCAGTATTTT. This gives the protein CASSFAGADTQYF. The rearrangement joins TRBV10-1 to TRBJ2-3, with 7 bases aligning to TRBD2. V lost 8 bases, J lost 4 bases, and 6 bases stayed unmatched. The CDR3 totals 13 residues. CDR1 and CDR2 (germline): WNHNN, SYGVQD (reference sequence).

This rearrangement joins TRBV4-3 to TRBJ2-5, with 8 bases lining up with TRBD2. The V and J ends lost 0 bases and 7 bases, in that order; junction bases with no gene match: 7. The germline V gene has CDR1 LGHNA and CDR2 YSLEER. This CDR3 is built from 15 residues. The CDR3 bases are TGCGCCAGCAGCCAAGATTTAGTAGCGGGGACGACCCAGTACTTC. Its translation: CASSQDLVAGTTQYF.